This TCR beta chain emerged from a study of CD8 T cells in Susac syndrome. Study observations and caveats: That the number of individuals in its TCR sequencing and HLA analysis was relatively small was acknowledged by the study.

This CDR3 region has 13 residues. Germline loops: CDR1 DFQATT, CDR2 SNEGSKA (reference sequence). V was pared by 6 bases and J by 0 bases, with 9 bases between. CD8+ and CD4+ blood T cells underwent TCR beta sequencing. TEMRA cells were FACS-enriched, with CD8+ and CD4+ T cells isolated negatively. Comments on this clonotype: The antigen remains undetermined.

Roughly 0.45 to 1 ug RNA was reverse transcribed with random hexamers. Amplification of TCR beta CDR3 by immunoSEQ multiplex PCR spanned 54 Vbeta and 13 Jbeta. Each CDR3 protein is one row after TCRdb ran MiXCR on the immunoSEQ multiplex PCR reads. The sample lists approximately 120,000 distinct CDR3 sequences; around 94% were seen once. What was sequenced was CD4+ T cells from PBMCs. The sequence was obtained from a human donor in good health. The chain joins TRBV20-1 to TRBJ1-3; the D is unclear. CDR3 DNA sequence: TGCAGTGCCCTGACAAGCTCTGGAAACACCATATATTTT. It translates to CSALTSSGNTIYF.